Reported below is one T cell receptor (beta chain). TCRdb's table, derived via immunoSEQ multiplex PCR, lists solely in-frame clones and lacks some. The repertoire holds about 75,000 clones, with around 67% as singletons. This record belongs to a study of blood T cell repertoires in COVID-19. Turning to the study itself: Donors in the United States, Italy and Spain gave samples during acute or convalescent COVID-19. The analysed material was cDNA or gDNA that came from T cells, B-cell-depleted T cells, or PBMCs.

CDR3 size: 13 residues. In germline, CDR1 is SGHTA, CDR2 FQGNSA. V was clipped by 5 bases and J by 14 bases; unmatched bases: 9. Sequenced material: peripheral blood. V and J are TRBV7-2 and TRBJ1-4; 9 bases are shared with TRBD1. The clonotype comes from a human donor with acute or convalescent COVID-19. The donor label of this sample is uncertain. The CDR3 DNA follows: TGTGCCAGCAGCGGGACAGGGACCTCCTCTCTGTTTTTT. It encodes CASSGTGTSSLFF. The variable domain in full, with the rest retrieved from reference TRBV7-2 and TRBJ1-4, is GAGVSQSPSNKVTEKGKDVELRCDPISGHTALYWYRQSLGQGLEFLIYFQGNSAPDKSGLPSDRFSAERTGGSVSTLTIQRTQQEDSAVYLCASSGTGTSSLFFGSGTQLSVL.